This TCR beta chain was documented in a study of response to subunit inactivated influenza vaccine. General study results and limits: A suggestion made by the authors is that each seasonal influenza vaccination recruits few new T cells.

TCRdb re-derived calls from the RT-PCR reads in MiXCR, one entry per CDR3 protein. The table shows about 650,000 distinct CDR3 sequences, with approximately 15% occurring only once. CDR3 length: 14 amino acids. V was clipped by 2 bases and J by 7 bases; unmatched bases: 6. The germline V gene has CDR1 SGHAT and CDR2 FQDESV (reference sequence). Only a few counts were recorded for this clonotype. Its target is not known. The starting material was PBMCs from blood, obtained roughly 15 days before vaccination. This chain connects TRBV11-1 to TRBJ2-5; 8 nucleotides agree with TRBD1. This receptor was obtained from a man aged 45-60 years who received an inactivated influenza vaccine. CDR3 DNA: TGTGCCAGCAGCTTATCCGGACAGGGCGGGACCCAGTACTTC. Translation gives CASSLSGQGGTQYF. Variable domain in full (rest from reference TRBV11-1 and TRBJ2-5): EAEVAQSPRYKITEKSQAVAFWCDPISGHATLYWYRQILGQGPELLVQFQDESVVDDSQLPKDRFSAERLKGVDSTLKIQPAELGDSAMYLCASSLSGQGGTQYFGPGTRLLVL.